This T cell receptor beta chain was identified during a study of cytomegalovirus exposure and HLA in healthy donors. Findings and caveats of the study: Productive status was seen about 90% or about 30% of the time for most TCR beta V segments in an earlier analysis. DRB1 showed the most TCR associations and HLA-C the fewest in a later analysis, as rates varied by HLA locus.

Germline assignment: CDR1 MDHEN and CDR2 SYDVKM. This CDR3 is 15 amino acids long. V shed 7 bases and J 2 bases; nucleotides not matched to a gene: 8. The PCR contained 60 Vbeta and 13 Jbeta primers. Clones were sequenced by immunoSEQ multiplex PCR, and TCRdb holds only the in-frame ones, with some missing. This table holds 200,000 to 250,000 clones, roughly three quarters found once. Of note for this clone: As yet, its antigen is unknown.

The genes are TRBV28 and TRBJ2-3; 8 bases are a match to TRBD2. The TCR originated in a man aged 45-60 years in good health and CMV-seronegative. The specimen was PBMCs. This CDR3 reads CASNTPGLATDTQYF. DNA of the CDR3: TGTGCCAGCAATACTCCCGGACTAGCCACAGATACGCAGTATTTT.